The rows below give T cell receptor beta chains drawn from one sample of a study of T cells in Graves' hyperthyroidism and ophthalmopathy. MiXCR, run by TCRdb on the multiplex PCR reads, gives a single entry per CDR3 protein. The sample gives a few hundred thousand distinct CDR3 sequences, around 18% of which show up once; about 14% is in the top ten. Sample: blood. The receptors derive from a woman in her forties with Graves' ophthalmopathy. Each CDR3 is given with its conserved first and last residue. The D gene is left open where the match is weak. The listing skips clone size in some rows; elsewhere it reads once, few, many or a size class.

CDR3 DNA: TGCGCCAGCAGCCAAGGGGGTAGGACTGAAGCTTTCTTT; CDR3 protein: CASSQGGRTEAFF; D gene: NA; V gene: TRBV4-1; clone size: many; CDR3 length: 13; J gene: TRBJ1-1
CDR3 DNA: TGTGCCAGCAGTCCCGCGGGACTAGCGGGAGGGCCTGTAAATTCGGGTGAGCAGTTCTTC; CDR3 protein: CASSPAGLAGGPVNSGEQFF; D gene: TRBD2; V gene: TRBV6-4; clone size: many; CDR3 length: 20; J gene: TRBJ2-1
CDR3 DNA: TGTGCCAGCAGTTTAGCTTCCACAGTGAACACTGAAGCTTTCTTT; CDR3 protein: CASSLASTVNTEAFF; D gene: NA; V gene: TRBV12-3/TRBV12-4; clone size: NA; CDR3 length: 15; J gene: TRBJ1-1
CDR3 DNA: TGTGCCAGCAGTTACGGGATTAGCGGAACCTACGAGCAGTACTTC; CDR3 protein: CASSYGISGTYEQYF; D gene: NA; V gene: TRBV6-5; clone size: many; CDR3 length: 15; J gene: TRBJ2-7
CDR3 DNA: TGTGCCAGCAGTTACCTCAAGGCGGGCACTGAAGCTTTCTTT; CDR3 protein: CASSYLKAGTEAFF; D gene: NA; V gene: TRBV6-5; clone size: many; CDR3 length: 14; J gene: TRBJ1-1
CDR3 DNA: TGTGCCAGCAGCTATCCCAGACTAGCGGGTTACACCGGGGAGCTGTTTTTT; CDR3 protein: CASSYPRLAGYTGELFF; D gene: TRBD2; V gene: TRBV11-2; clone size: few; CDR3 length: 17; J gene: TRBJ2-2
CDR3 DNA: TGTGCCAGCAGTTTAGCGCGGACAGGGCCACGCAATCAGCCCCAGCATTTT; CDR3 protein: CASSLARTGPRNQPQHF; D gene: TRBD1; V gene: TRBV12-3/TRBV12-4; clone size: many; CDR3 length: 17; J gene: TRBJ1-5
CDR3 DNA: TGTGCCACCAGCAGAGTCAGCTATAGCAATCAGCCCCAGCATTTT; CDR3 protein: CATSRVSYSNQPQHF; D gene: NA; V gene: TRBV15; clone size: NA; CDR3 length: 15; J gene: TRBJ1-5
CDR3 DNA: TGTGCCAGCAGCTCCTTGGAGAACACCGGGGAGCTGTTTTTT; CDR3 protein: CASSSLENTGELFF; D gene: NA; V gene: TRBV27; clone size: many; CDR3 length: 14; J gene: TRBJ2-2
CDR3 DNA: TGTGCCTGGAGCATACAGTCCAACACTGAAGCTTTCTTT; CDR3 protein: CAWSIQSNTEAFF; D gene: NA; V gene: TRBV30; clone size: many; CDR3 length: 13; J gene: TRBJ1-1
CDR3 DNA: TGTGCCTGGAGTGCGTCATGGGGAGGCACTGAAGCTTTCTTT; CDR3 protein: CAWSASWGGTEAFF; D gene: NA; V gene: TRBV30; clone size: NA; CDR3 length: 14; J gene: TRBJ1-1
CDR3 DNA: TGTGCCAGCAGCTTCGGAGGGAGGGCCACAGATACGCAGTATTTT; CDR3 protein: CASSFGGRATDTQYF; D gene: TRBD2; V gene: TRBV11-2; clone size: many; CDR3 length: 15; J gene: TRBJ2-3
CDR3 DNA: TGTGCCTGGAGTGGGCCTACCTACGAGCAGTACTTC; CDR3 protein: CAWSGPTYEQYF; D gene: NA; V gene: TRBV30; clone size: many; CDR3 length: 12; J gene: TRBJ2-7
CDR3 DNA: TGTGCCAGCCTTACGGGAGGGGAAGGATCACCCCTCCACTTT; CDR3 protein: CASLTGGEGSPLHF; D gene: NA; V gene: TRBV28; clone size: NA; CDR3 length: 14; J gene: TRBJ1-6
CDR3 DNA: TGTGCCAGTAGTATGGGGGGTCACGAGCAGTACTTC; CDR3 protein: CASSMGGHEQYF; D gene: NA; V gene: TRBV24-1; clone size: NA; CDR3 length: 12; J gene: TRBJ2-7
CDR3 DNA: TGTGCCAGCAGTTGGGGGGGAGCCAAAAACATTCAGTACTTC; CDR3 protein: CASSWGGAKNIQYF; D gene: TRBD2; V gene: TRBV11-2; clone size: many; CDR3 length: 14; J gene: TRBJ2-4
CDR3 DNA: TGCAGTGCTAGCCTGGACAGGGAAGAGACCCAGTACTTC; CDR3 protein: CSASLDREETQYF; D gene: TRBD1; V gene: TRBV20-1; clone size: many; CDR3 length: 13; J gene: TRBJ2-5
CDR3 DNA: TGTGCCAGCAGCCCCTGGGACAGTAGCTACACCTTC; CDR3 protein: CASSPWDSSYTF; D gene: TRBD1; V gene: TRBV7-9; clone size: many; CDR3 length: 12; J gene: TRBJ1-2
CDR3 DNA: TGTGCCACCAGCAGGGGAGATCAGAACACCGGGGAGCTGTTTTTT; CDR3 protein: CATSRGDQNTGELFF; D gene: NA; V gene: TRBV15; clone size: many; CDR3 length: 15; J gene: TRBJ2-2
CDR3 DNA: TGTGCCAGCAGTATAAGGGCGCTCTACCAGACCCAGTACTTC; CDR3 protein: CASSIRALYQTQYF; D gene: NA; V gene: TRBV2; clone size: few; CDR3 length: 14; J gene: TRBJ2-5
CDR3 DNA: TGCGCCAGCAAATGGAGCGGGAGTAACCGGTTGACGAAAGAGACCCAGTACTTC; CDR3 protein: CASKWSGSNRLTKETQYF; D gene: TRBD2; V gene: TRBV5-1; clone size: many; CDR3 length: 18; J gene: TRBJ2-5
CDR3 DNA: TGTGCCAGCAGTTTATGGGGGGAGATCCCCAACTATGGCTACACCTTC; CDR3 protein: CASSLWGEIPNYGYTF; D gene: NA; V gene: TRBV28; clone size: many; CDR3 length: 16; J gene: TRBJ1-2
CDR3 DNA: TGTGCCAGCAGTTATAAAGGGCGGAATTCACCCCTCCACTTT; CDR3 protein: CASSYKGRNSPLHF; D gene: NA; V gene: TRBV6-5; clone size: many; CDR3 length: 14; J gene: TRBJ1-6
CDR3 DNA: TGTGCCAGCAGCCCTCCTGGCTGGTATCAAGAGACCCAGTACTTC; CDR3 protein: CASSPPGWYQETQYF; D gene: NA; V gene: TRBV7-9; clone size: NA; CDR3 length: 15; J gene: TRBJ2-5